This TCR beta chain was retrieved from a study of control samples from healthy donors and cancer patients. The germline gives CDR1 SGHTA, CDR2 FQGNSA. This CDR3 is built from 14 residues. V lost 5 bases, J lost 6 bases, and 14 bases lay in between. The method was immunoSEQ multiplex PCR; TCRdb's version includes in-frame clones alone and lacks a portion of them. The sample holds approximately 90,000 clones; around four fifths are singletons and the top ten take approximately 19%. Specimen: blood. V usage is TRBV7-2 and J usage is TRBJ2-4; D is uncertain. The clonotype originates from a man aged 25-40 years in good health. CDR3 coding DNA: TGTGCCAGCAGCAGCCGGGCAGGAATAAACATTCAGTACTTC. It specifies CASSSRAGINIQYF.